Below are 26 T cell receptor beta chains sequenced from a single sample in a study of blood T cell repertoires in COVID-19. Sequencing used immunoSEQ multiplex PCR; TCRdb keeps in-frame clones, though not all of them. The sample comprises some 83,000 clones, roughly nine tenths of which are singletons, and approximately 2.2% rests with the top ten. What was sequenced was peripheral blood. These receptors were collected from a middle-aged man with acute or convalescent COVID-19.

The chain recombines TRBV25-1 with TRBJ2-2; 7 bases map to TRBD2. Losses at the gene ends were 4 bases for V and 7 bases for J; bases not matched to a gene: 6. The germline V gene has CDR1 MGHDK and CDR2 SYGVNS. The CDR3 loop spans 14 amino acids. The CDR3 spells CASSGSGAIGELFF. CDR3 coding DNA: TGTGCCAGCAGTGGAAGCGGGGCTATCGGGGAGCTGTTTTTT.

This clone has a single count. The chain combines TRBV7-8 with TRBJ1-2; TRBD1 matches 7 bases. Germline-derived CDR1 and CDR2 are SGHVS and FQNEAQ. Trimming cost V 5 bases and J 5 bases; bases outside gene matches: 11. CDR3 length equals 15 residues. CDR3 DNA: TGTGCCAGCAGCGCAACACAGGGGTCTACATATGGCTACACCTTC. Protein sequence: CASSATQGSTYGYTF.

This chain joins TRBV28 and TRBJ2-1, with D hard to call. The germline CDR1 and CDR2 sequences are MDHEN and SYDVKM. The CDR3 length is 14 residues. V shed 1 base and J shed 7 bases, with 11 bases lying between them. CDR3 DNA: TGTGCCAGCAGTTTATTGGTCAACCAGAATGAGCAGTTCTTC. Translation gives CASSLLVNQNEQFF.

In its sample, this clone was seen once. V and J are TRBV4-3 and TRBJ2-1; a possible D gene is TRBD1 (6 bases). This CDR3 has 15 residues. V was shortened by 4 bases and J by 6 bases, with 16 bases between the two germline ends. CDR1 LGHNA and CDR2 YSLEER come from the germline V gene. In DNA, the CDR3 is TGCGCCAGCAGCCTTGGGTTGGCAGGGGCCAATGAGCAGTTCTTC. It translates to CASSLGLAGANEQFF.

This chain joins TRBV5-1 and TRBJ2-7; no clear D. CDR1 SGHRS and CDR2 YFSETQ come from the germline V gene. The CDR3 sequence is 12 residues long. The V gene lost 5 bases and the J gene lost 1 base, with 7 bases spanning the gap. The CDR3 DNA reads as TGCGCCAGCAGTGGGCAATCCTACGAGCAGTACTTC. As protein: CASSGQSYEQYF.

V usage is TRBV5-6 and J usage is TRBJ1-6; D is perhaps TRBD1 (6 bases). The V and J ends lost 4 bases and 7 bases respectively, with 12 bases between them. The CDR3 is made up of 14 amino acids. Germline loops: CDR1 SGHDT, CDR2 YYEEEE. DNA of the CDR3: TGTGCCAGCAGCCGTGGACAGCTAAATTCACCCCTCCACTTT. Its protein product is CASSRGQLNSPLHF.

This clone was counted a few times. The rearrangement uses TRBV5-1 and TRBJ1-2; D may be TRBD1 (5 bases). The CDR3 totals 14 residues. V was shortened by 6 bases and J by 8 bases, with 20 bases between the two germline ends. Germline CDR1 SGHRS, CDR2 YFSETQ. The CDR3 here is CASTLGGTSGGYTF. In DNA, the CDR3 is TGCGCCAGCACCCTTGGGGGGACCTCAGGGGGCTACACCTTC. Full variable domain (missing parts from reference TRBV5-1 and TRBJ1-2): KAGVTQTPRYLIKTRGQQVTLSCSPISGHRSVSWYQQTPGQGLQFLFEYFSETQRNKGNFPGRFSGRQFSNSRSEMNVSTLELGDSALYLCASTLGGTSGGYTFGSGTRLTVV.

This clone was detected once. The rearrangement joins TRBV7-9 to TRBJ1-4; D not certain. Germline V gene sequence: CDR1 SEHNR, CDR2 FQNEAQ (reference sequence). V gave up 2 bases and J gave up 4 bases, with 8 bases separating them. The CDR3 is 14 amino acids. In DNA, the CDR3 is TGTGCCAGCAGCTTATCCGGGAGTAATGAAAAACTGTTTTTT. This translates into CASSLSGSNEKLFF.

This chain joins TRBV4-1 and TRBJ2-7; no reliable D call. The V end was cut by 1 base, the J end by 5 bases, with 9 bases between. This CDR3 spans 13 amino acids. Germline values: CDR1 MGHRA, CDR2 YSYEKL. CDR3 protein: CASSQGVSDEQYV. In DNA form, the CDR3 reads TGCGCCAGCAGCCAAGGGGTAAGCGACGAGCAGTACGTC.

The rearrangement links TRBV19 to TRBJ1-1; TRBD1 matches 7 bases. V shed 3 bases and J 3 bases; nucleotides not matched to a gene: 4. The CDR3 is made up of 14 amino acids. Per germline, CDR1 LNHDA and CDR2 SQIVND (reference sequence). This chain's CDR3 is CASSISQGDTEAFF. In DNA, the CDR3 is TGTGCCAGTAGTATCTCCCAGGGGGACACTGAAGCTTTCTTT.

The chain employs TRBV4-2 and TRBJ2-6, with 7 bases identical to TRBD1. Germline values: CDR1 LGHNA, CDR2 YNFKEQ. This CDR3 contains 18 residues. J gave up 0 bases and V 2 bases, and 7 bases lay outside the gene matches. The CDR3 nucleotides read TGTGCCAGCAGCCAAAGACAGGGCACCTTCTCTGGGGCCAACGTCCTGACTTTC. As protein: CASSQRQGTFSGANVLTF.

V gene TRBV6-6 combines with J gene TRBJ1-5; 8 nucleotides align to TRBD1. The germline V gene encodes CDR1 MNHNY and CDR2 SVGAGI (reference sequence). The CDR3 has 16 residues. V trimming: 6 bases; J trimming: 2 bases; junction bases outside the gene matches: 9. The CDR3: CASRGQGKLGNQPQHF. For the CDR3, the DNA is TGTGCCAGCAGAGGACAGGGCAAATTGGGCAATCAGCCCCAGCATTTT.

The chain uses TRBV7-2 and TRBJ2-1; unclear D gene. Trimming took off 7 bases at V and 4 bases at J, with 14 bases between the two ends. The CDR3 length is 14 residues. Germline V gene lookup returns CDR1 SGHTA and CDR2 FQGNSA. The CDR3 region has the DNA TGTGCCAGCACCCGGAGCCCTCAATACAATGAGCAGTTCTTC. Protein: CASTRSPQYNEQFF.

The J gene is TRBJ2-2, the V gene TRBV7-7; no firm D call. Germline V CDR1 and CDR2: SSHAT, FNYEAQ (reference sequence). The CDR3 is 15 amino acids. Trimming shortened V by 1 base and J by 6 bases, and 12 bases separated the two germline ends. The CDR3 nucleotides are TGTGCCAGCAGCTTAGAAGCTTTGGCGGCCGGGGAGCTGTTTTTT. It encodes CASSLEALAAGELFF.

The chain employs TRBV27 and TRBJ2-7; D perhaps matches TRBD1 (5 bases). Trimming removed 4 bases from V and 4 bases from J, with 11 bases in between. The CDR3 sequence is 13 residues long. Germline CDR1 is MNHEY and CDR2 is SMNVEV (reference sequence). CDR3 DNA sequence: TGTGCCAGCAGTTACACAGACAGTTACGAGCAGTACTTC. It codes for CASSYTDSYEQYF.

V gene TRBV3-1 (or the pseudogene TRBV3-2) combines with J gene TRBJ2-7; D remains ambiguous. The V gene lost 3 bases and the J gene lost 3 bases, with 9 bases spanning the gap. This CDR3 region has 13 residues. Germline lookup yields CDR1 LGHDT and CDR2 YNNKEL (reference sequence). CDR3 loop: CASSQAVVYEQYF. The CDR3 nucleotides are TGTGCCAGCAGCCAGGCGGTGGTCTACGAGCAGTACTTC.

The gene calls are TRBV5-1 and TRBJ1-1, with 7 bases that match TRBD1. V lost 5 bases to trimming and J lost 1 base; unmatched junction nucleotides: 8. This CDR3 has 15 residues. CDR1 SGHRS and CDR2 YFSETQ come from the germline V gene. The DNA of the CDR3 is TGCGCCAGCAGGCCCCGGGGACAGACGAACACTGAAGCTTTCTTT. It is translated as CASRPRGQTNTEAFF.

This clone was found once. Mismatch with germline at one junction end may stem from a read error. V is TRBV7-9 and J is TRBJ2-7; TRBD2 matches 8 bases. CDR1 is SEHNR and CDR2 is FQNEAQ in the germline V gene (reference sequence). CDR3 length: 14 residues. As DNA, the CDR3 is TGTGCCAGCAGCCTAGCGGGCTTGTCCTTCGAGCAGTACTTC. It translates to CASSLAGLSFEQYF.

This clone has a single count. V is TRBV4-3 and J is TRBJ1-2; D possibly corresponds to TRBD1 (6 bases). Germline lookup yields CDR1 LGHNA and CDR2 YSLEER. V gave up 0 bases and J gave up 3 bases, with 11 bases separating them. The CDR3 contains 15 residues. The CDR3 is CASSQDQGSYYGYTF. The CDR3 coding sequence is TGCGCCAGCAGCCAAGATCAGGGGTCGTACTATGGCTACACCTTC.

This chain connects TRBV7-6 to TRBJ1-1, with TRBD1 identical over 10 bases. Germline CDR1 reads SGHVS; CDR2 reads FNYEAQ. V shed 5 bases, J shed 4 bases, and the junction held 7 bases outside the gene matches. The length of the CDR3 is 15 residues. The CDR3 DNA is TGTGCCAGCAGCCCGACAGGGGGCGCGGGCACTGAAGCTTTCTTT. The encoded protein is CASSPTGGAGTEAFF.

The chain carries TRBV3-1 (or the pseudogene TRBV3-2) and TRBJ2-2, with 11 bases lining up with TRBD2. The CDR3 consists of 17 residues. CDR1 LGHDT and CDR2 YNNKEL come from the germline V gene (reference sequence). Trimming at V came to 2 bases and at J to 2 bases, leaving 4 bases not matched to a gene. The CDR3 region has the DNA TGTGCCAGCAGCCAATCCACTAGCGGGAGTAACACCGGGGAGCTGTTTTTT. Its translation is CASSQSTSGSNTGELFF.

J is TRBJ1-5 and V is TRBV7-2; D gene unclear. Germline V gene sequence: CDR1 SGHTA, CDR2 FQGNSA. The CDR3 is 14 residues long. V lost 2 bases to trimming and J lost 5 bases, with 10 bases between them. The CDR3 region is CASSLLLGDQPQHF. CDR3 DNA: TGTGCCAGCAGCTTATTGCTGGGAGATCAGCCCCAGCATTTT.

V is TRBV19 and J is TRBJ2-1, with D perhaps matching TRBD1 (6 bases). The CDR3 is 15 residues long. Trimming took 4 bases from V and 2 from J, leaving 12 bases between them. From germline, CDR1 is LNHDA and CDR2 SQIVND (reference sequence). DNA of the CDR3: TGTGCCAGTAGTACCCAGGGGTCCGCCTACAATGAGCAGTTCTTC. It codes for CASSTQGSAYNEQFF.

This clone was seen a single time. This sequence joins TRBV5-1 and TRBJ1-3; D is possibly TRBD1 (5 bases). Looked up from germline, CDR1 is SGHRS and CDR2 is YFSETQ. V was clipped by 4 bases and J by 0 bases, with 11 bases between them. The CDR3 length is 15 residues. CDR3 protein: CASSRGGDSGNTIYF. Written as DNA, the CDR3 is TGCGCCAGCAGCCGCGGGGGGGACTCTGGAAACACCATATATTTT.

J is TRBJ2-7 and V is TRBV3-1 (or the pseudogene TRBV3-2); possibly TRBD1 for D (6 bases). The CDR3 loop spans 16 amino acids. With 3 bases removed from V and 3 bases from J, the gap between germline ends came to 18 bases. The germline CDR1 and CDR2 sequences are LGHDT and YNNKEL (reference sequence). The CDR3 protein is CASSQSAGTPYYEQYF. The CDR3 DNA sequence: TGTGCCAGCAGCCAGAGCGCCGGGACACCCTACTACGAGCAGTACTTC.

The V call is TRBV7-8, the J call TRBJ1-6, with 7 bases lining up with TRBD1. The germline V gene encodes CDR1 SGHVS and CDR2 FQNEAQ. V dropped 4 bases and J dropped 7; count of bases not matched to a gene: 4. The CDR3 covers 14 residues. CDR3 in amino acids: CASSSTRGNSPLHF. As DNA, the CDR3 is TGTGCCAGCAGCTCCACCAGGGGGAATTCACCCCTCCACTTT.